A selection of T cell receptor beta chains follows, all from one sample in a study of CD8 T cells in ankylosing spondylitis. TCRdb re-derived calls from the 5' RACE reads in MiXCR, one entry per CDR3 protein. The sample lists about 220,000 distinct CDR3 sequences, around 7.9% occurring once. The specimen sequenced was blood, either unsorted or a sorted T cell fraction (not recorded which). The receptors come from a male donor with ankylosing spondylitis. The CDR3 runs from the conserved cysteine through the conserved F or W. D genes are given only for firm matches. Part of the rows lack a size; the others show once, few, many or a class for expanded clones.

-,TRBJ2-2,TRBV6-2/TRBV6-3,-,TGTGCCAGCAAACTTAGCGGACCTAACACCGGGGAGCTGTTTTTT,CASKLSGPNTGELFF
-,TRBJ2-1,TRBV14,TRBD2,TGTGCCAGCAGCCAAGGGCTAGCGGGAGGGCCCTTCAATGAGCAGTTCTTC,CASSQGLAGGPFNEQFF
few,TRBJ1-2,TRBV3-1,TRBD1,TGTGCCAGCAGCCAAGGCCTTATTAGGACAGGGGATTATGGCTACACCTTC,CASSQGLIRTGDYGYTF
many,TRBJ2-7,TRBV14,TRBD1,TGTGCCAGCAGCCCTGAGACAGGGACCTTAATATACACCTACGAGCAGTACTTC,CASSPETGTLIYTYEQYF
many,TRBJ1-5,TRBV12-3/TRBV12-4,-,TGTGCCAGCAGTGACGTTTGGCCCCAGCATTTT,CASSDVWPQHF
many,TRBJ2-7,TRBV28,TRBD2,TGTGCCACCAAGACTAGCTTTTACCCCTACGAGCAGTACTTC,CATKTSFYPYEQYF
many,TRBJ2-3,TRBV4-3,-,TGCGCCAGCAGCCACGGCGCGAGTAGCACAGATACGCAGTATTTT,CASSHGASSTDTQYF
many,TRBJ2-7,TRBV7-9,-,TGTGCCAGCAGCGAGGGAACAGGCGAGCAGTACTTC,CASSEGTGEQYF
many,TRBJ2-7,TRBV5-1,-,TGCGCCAGCAGCTCCACTCGCGTGGAGCAGTACTTC,CASSSTRVEQYF
-,TRBJ1-1,TRBV12-3/TRBV12-4,-,TGTGCCAGCAGCCTTCGGGGGGCCTACACTGAAGCTTTCTTT,CASSLRGAYTEAFF
many,TRBJ2-7,TRBV3-1,TRBD1,TGTGCCAGCAGCCCTTGGGACAGTAGCTACGAGCAGTACTTC,CASSPWDSSYEQYF
-,TRBJ2-2,TRBV7-2,TRBD1,TGTGCCAGCAGCCCAACCACAGGGGCGACCGGGGAGCTGTTTTTT,CASSPTTGATGELFF